One and the same sample provided the 30 T cell receptor beta chains below, sequenced in a study of neurological immune-mediated disorders. From the 5' RACE reads, TCRdb called clonotypes with MiXCR, one entry per CDR3 protein. The sample has roughly 80,000 distinct CDR3 sequences, 15% to 20% seen once. Source material: PBMCs. The source is a woman aged 40 to 55 in good health.

The genes are TRBV11-1 and TRBJ2-7, with 8 bases identical to TRBD2. CDR1 and CDR2 (germline): SGHAT, FQDESV (reference sequence). V dropped 5 bases and J dropped 4; count of bases not matched to a gene: 10. The CDR3 spans 15 residues. The CDR3 DNA follows: TGTGCCAGCAGCACCCGGACTAGCTTTACGTACGAGCAGTACTTC. This sequence encodes CASSTRTSFTYEQYF.

In its sample, this clonotype was seen many times. This chain connects TRBV29-1 to TRBJ2-7; 7 nucleotides align to TRBD1. The V and J ends lost 5 bases and 2 bases, in that order; junction bases with no gene match: 9. The germline CDR1 and CDR2 sequences are SQVTM and ANQGSEA. The CDR3 runs 14 residues. The CDR3 is CSVPRGTDPYEQYF. CDR3 nucleotide sequence: TGCAGCGTTCCCAGGGGGACAGACCCCTACGAGCAGTACTTC.

This clonotype has ten or more counts. This CDR3 reads CSASPLGAGDYNEQFF. The CDR3 DNA follows: TGCAGTGCTAGCCCCCTGGGGGCGGGAGATTACAATGAGCAGTTCTTC. The chain links TRBV20-1 to TRBJ2-1; D is possibly TRBD2 (7 bases). Germline assignment: CDR1 DFQATT and CDR2 SNEGSKA (reference sequence). The CDR3 has 16 amino acids. V was trimmed by 3 bases and J by 4 bases, leaving 19 bases between them.

There are many counts of this clonotype. The chain has TRBV5-6 and TRBJ2-5, with TRBD1 as a possible D gene (5 bases). Germline V CDR1 and CDR2: SGHDT, YYEEEE. The length of the CDR3 is 13 residues. The V end was cut by 3 bases, the J end by 3 bases, with 9 bases between. The CDR3 sequence: CASSSIQEETQYF. The CDR3 region has the DNA TGTGCCAGCAGCTCTATACAGGAAGAGACCCAGTACTTC.

This rearrangement joins TRBV6-5 to TRBJ2-3; D possibly corresponds to TRBD1 (6 bases). Germline V gene lookup returns CDR1 MNHEY and CDR2 SVGAGI. V lost 8 bases and J lost 2, with 11 bases in between. This CDR3 is built from 13 residues. The chain's CDR3 is CASVDSDTDTQYF. The CDR3 DNA is TGTGCCAGCGTGGACAGCGACACAGATACGCAGTATTTT.

This clonotype has a count of ten or more. The genes are TRBV9 and TRBJ1-6; 8 bases align to TRBD1. Germline V gives CDR1 SGDLS, CDR2 YYNGEE. Trimming took 4 bases from V and 7 from J; bases not matched to a gene: 4. The CDR3 has 14 residues. CDR3 in amino acids: CASSWGTGNSPLHF. The CDR3 nucleotides read TGTGCCAGCAGCTGGGGGACAGGCAATTCACCCCTCCACTTT.

This clonotype was found many times. The chain carries TRBV5-1 and TRBJ2-5; maybe TRBD2 (6 bases). Trimming shortened V by 0 bases and J by 3 bases, and 9 bases separated the two germline ends. The CDR3 totals 14 residues. Germline lookup yields CDR1 SGHRS and CDR2 YFSETQ. The CDR3 spells CASSLAVAEETQYF. CDR3 sequence (DNA): TGCGCCAGCAGCTTGGCGGTAGCGGAAGAGACCCAGTACTTC.

This clonotype appeared many times. The chain combines TRBV12-3 or TRBV12-4 with TRBJ1-2; D gene unclear. Deletions cut 2 bases from V and 0 bases from J, with 4 bases between. This CDR3 spans 13 amino acids. CDR3 amino acids: CASSLQSNYGYTF. The CDR3 DNA follows: TGTGCCAGCAGTTTACAATCTAACTATGGCTACACCTTC.

The sample holds many counts of this clonotype. The chain links TRBV5-1 to TRBJ1-3; D gene ambiguous. The CDR3 is 16 residues long. Trimming left V 0 bases short and J 3 bases short, with 13 bases between. CDR1 and CDR2 from the germline V gene are SGHRS and YFSETQ. The CDR3 DNA follows: TGCGCCAGCAGCTTGGATGGCAGCACCGATGGAAACACCATATATTTT. Amino acid sequence: CASSLDGSTDGNTIYF.

V is TRBV6-1 and J is TRBJ1-4; D gene ambiguous. Germline V lookup: CDR1 MNHNS, CDR2 SASEGT. Deletions cut 7 bases from V and 8 bases from J, with 23 bases between. The CDR3 runs to 16 residues. The CDR3 nucleotides are TGTGCCAGCACCCAAAATCCGTATTTGGGGAACGAAAAACTGTTTTTT. It yields the protein CASTQNPYLGNEKLFF.

J is TRBJ2-3 and V is TRBV7-3, with TRBD1 identical over 11 bases. Unmatched junction bases numbered 10, after V lost 1 base and J lost 7 bases. This CDR3 region has 17 residues. Germline V gene data show CDR1 as SGHTA and CDR2 as FQGTGA. The CDR3 DNA reads as TGTGCCAGCAGCTTAAAGCACTCTGGGACAGGGGGATATACGCAGTATTTT. This gives the protein CASSLKHSGTGGYTQYF.

With respect to this clonotype: One end of the junction is discordant with germline, which a read error may explain. The V and J genes are TRBV6-5 and TRBJ2-3; D is possibly TRBD1 (7 bases). The CDR3 covers 16 residues. Germline lookup yields CDR1 MNHEY and CDR2 SVGAGI. The CDR3 DNA is TGTGTCAGCAGTCAACCAGGGGGGACTAGCACAGATACGCAGTATTTT. This translates into CVSSQPGGTSTDTQYF.

This clonotype was counted ten times or more. V is TRBV7-2 and J is TRBJ2-4, with 7 bases that match TRBD1. The trim removed 5 bases at V and 0 bases at J, leaving 7 bases unmatched. The CDR3 is made up of 16 amino acids. Germline lookup yields CDR1 SGHTA and CDR2 FQGNSA. Here the CDR3 reads CASSLSGTVAKNIQYF. The CDR3 region has the DNA TGTGCCAGCAGCCTCTCCGGGACAGTAGCCAAAAACATTCAGTACTTC.

Worth noting for this clonotype: A much larger clone differs by one base, so this may be a read error. This chain connects TRBV6-5 to TRBJ2-1; unclear D gene. The CDR3 is made up of 13 amino acids. Looked up from germline, CDR1 is MNHEY and CDR2 is SVGAGI. V was trimmed by 5 bases and J by 9 bases, leaving 14 bases between them. Written as DNA, the CDR3 is TGTGCCAGCAGTCAGACGGTCAACAGTGAGCAGTTCTTC. It encodes CASSQTVNSEQFF.

The J gene is TRBJ2-3, the V gene TRBV7-2, with D unresolved. Trimming took off 4 bases at V and 0 bases at J, with 8 bases between the two ends. The CDR3 has 14 amino acids. Per the germline V gene, CDR1 is SGHTA and CDR2 is FQGNSA. CDR3 nucleotide sequence: TGTGCCAGCAGCTCGGCTTTGAGCACAGATACGCAGTATTTT. Translation: CASSSALSTDTQYF.

At least ten counts were recorded for this clonotype. V is TRBV27 and J is TRBJ2-7; TRBD1 matches at 7 bases. The CDR3 runs to 13 residues. Losses at the gene ends were 5 bases for V and 3 bases for J; bases not matched to a gene: 4. The germline CDR1 and CDR2 sequences are MNHEY and SMNVEV (reference sequence). CDR3: CASSLGTDYEQYF. CDR3 nucleotides: TGTGCCAGCAGTCTCGGGACAGACTACGAGCAGTACTTC.

The chain has TRBV2 and TRBJ2-1; 7 nucleotides match TRBD2. Unmatched junction bases numbered 5, after V lost 2 bases and J lost 7 bases. Germline V gives CDR1 SNHLY, CDR2 FYNNEI. The CDR3 covers 14 residues. In nucleotides, the CDR3 is TGTGCCAGCAGTGAATGGCGGGGGATGAATGAGCAGTTCTTC. It encodes CASSEWRGMNEQFF.

This clonotype has at least ten counts. This chain uses TRBV15 with TRBJ2-7; the D is unclear. V was cut by 0 bases and J by 0 bases, with 12 bases left in between. Germline loops: CDR1 LNHNV, CDR2 YYDKDF (reference sequence). This CDR3 is built from 16 residues. The CDR3, as DNA: TGTGCCACCAGCAGAGATAAGGGAACGGGCTCCTACGAGCAGTACTTC. Its protein is CATSRDKGTGSYEQYF. Combining the CDR3 with reference TRBV15 and TRBJ2-7 gives the whole variable domain DAMVIQNPRYQVTQFGKPVTLSCSQTLNHNVMYWYQQKSSQAPKLLFHYYDKDFNNEADTPDNFQSRRPNTSFCFLDIRSPGLGDTAMYLCATSRDKGTGSYEQYFGPGTRLTVT.

This clonotype appeared many times. The rearrangement joins TRBV7-6 to TRBJ1-6, with a tentative D call TRBD1 (5 bases). The CDR3 has 15 residues. CDR1 and CDR2 from the germline V gene are SGHVS and FNYEAQ. The ends were cut back, 1 base at V and 4 bases at J, with 8 bases in the middle. The DNA for the CDR3 is TGTGCCAGCAGCTTAGGTTGGGGGTATAATTCACCCCTCCACTTT. It specifies CASSLGWGYNSPLHF.

This clonotype has a count of ten or more. The chain links TRBV7-3 to TRBJ2-1, with 11 bases fitting TRBD2. V was pared by 1 base and J by 8 bases, with 4 bases of the junction left unmatched. Germline CDR1 is SGHTA and CDR2 is FQGTGA. CDR3 length: 15 residues. CDR3 bases: TGTGCCAGCAGCTTAATAGCGGGGGGGCCTCATGAGCAGTTCTTC. The encoded protein is CASSLIAGGPHEQFF.

This chain uses TRBV28 with TRBJ2-3; D tentatively reads TRBD1 or TRBD2 (6 bases each). Germline V gives CDR1 MDHEN, CDR2 SYDVKM. V lost 4 bases, J lost 2 bases, and 13 bases lay in between. The length of the CDR3 is 15 residues. The CDR3 sequence: CASSSRGGSTDTQYF. CDR3 nucleotide sequence: TGTGCCAGCAGTTCCCGAGGGGGGTCCACAGATACGCAGTATTTT.

The V gene is TRBV15, the J gene TRBJ1-1; TRBD1 might be the D (5 bases). CDR1 LNHNV and CDR2 YYDKDF come from the germline V gene (reference sequence). Deletions cut 4 bases from V and 0 bases from J, with 12 bases between. CDR3 size: 15 residues. CDR3 loop: CATSIPRGLNTEAFF. In DNA form, the CDR3 reads TGTGCCACCAGCATCCCTAGGGGCCTGAACACTGAAGCTTTCTTT.

This clonotype appeared many times. The J gene is TRBJ2-2, the V gene TRBV14; 9 nucleotides agree with TRBD1. The CDR3 length is 15 residues. The germline V gene has CDR1 SGHDN and CDR2 FVKESK. The ends lost 4 bases at V and 7 bases at J; junction bases unmatched: 7. Written as DNA, the CDR3 is TGTGCCAGCAGCCCGACCGGGACAGGGAGCGGGGAGCTGTTTTTT. It codes for CASSPTGTGSGELFF.

This clonotype was picked up many times. The chain is built from TRBV28 and TRBJ1-1; TRBD1 might be the D (6 bases). From germline, CDR1 is MDHEN and CDR2 SYDVKM. The CDR3 contains 17 residues. Trimming took off 1 base at V and 3 bases at J, with 18 bases between the two ends. DNA for the CDR3: TGTGCCAGCAGTTTATCACGCCCCGGGGGGCTGGACACTGAAGCTTTCTTT. It codes for CASSLSRPGGLDTEAFF.

The sample holds many counts of this clonotype. This chain joins TRBV7-2 and TRBJ1-3; D gene unclear. Germline V gives CDR1 SGHTA, CDR2 FQGNSA. V was clipped by 5 bases and J by 0 bases, with 14 bases between them. This CDR3 is 16 amino acids long. CDR3 coding DNA: TGTGCCAGCAGCCCCGCGATAAGAAGCTCTGGAAACACCATATATTTT. Its protein is CASSPAIRSSGNTIYF. The full variable domain, completed using reference TRBV7-2 and TRBJ1-3, is GAGVSQSPSNKVTEKGKDVELRCDPISGHTALYWYRQSLGQGLEFLIYFQGNSAPDKSGLPSDRFSAERTGGSVSTLTIQRTQQEDSAVYLCASSPAIRSSGNTIYFGEGSWLTVV.

This clonotype was recorded at least ten times. The rearrangement joins TRBV20-1 to TRBJ1-1; D might be TRBD1 (6 bases). Germline assignment: CDR1 DFQATT and CDR2 SNEGSKA (reference sequence). This CDR3 region has 16 residues. V lost 6 bases and J lost 1, with 21 bases in between. The CDR3 region has the DNA TGCAGTGCCCCTAAACGGACCGGGACACGGAACACTGAAGCTTTCTTT. This gives the protein CSAPKRTGTRNTEAFF.

This clonotype came up many times. The V gene is TRBV20-1, the J gene TRBJ2-3; no clear D. The CDR3 is made up of 17 amino acids. Germline CDR1 DFQATT, CDR2 SNEGSKA (reference sequence). Between the trimmed V and J ends, which lost 0 bases and 3 bases, there was a span of 19 bases. CDR3 sequence: CSARDRPASLQTDTQYF. The CDR3 region has the DNA TGCAGTGCTAGAGATCGACCAGCTAGTCTTCAGACAGATACGCAGTATTTT.

This clonotype has only a few counts. The chain couples TRBV20-1 to TRBJ1-1; the D gene is possibly TRBD1 (6 bases). The germline V gene has CDR1 DFQATT and CDR2 SNEGSKA (reference sequence). Trimming removed 5 bases at V and 4 bases at J, with 17 bases between. The CDR3 runs 14 residues. CDR3 loop: CSAPGQRVGTEAFF. CDR3 sequence (DNA): TGCAGTGCTCCCGGACAGAGAGTAGGCACTGAAGCTTTCTTT.

Many counts were recorded for this clonotype. V and J are TRBV5-1 and TRBJ1-5; 8 positions agree with TRBD1. CDR1 is SGHRS and CDR2 is YFSETQ in the germline V gene. This CDR3 is built from 13 residues. V dropped 4 bases and J dropped 9; count of bases not matched to a gene: 6. The CDR3 here is CASSGTGGGPQHF. The CDR3 DNA sequence: TGCGCCAGCAGCGGCACAGGGGGGGGGCCCCAGCATTTT.

The chain joins TRBV5-1 to TRBJ2-5; TRBD2 aligns across 11 bases. Germline-derived CDR1 and CDR2 are SGHRS and YFSETQ. Germline trimming cut 2 bases from V and 3 bases from J; bases unmatched to any gene: 6. This CDR3 region has 16 residues. Here the CDR3 DNA reads TGCGCCAGCAGCTTCACAGGGACTAGCGGAAAAGAGACCCAGTACTTC. The encoded protein is CASSFTGTSGKETQYF.